This TCR beta chain was profiled in a study of T cell responses to AZD1222 COVID-19 vaccine. The CDR3 is 13 amino acids. The ends lost 0 bases at V and 7 bases at J; junction bases unmatched: 3. CDR1 is SGHRS, CDR2 YFSETQ, per germline. As for this clone: No antigen is known for it.

Findings and caveats of the study: Dominant at 160-218 and 743-854, vaccine-associated CD4 TCRs also spanned spike. There were repertoire samples only from the period after the peak T cell response. Breadth and depth of Spike-specific TCRs rose after two AZD1222 doses.

Data came from immunoSEQ multiplex PCR; TCRdb stores just in-frame clones and leaves some out. The sample has 170,000 or so clones, about nine tenths seen once. The rearrangement uses TRBV5-1 and TRBJ1-2; 7 nucleotides align to TRBD1. The source material was peripheral blood, sampled on day 0 of AZD1222 vaccination. The receptor was isolated from an adult in good health. The CDR3 DNA reads TGCGCCAGCAGCTTGGGACAGGGAACTGGCTACACCTTC. As protein: CASSLGQGTGYTF.